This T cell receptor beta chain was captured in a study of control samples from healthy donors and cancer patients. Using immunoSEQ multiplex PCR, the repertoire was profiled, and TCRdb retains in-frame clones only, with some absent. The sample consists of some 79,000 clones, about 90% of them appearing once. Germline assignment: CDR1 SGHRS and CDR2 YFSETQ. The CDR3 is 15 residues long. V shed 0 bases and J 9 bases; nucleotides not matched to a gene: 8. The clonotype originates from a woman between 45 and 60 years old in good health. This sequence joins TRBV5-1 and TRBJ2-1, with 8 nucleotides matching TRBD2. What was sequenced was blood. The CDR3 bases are TGCGCCAGCAGCTTGGTTAGCGGGACCTTTGGTGAGCAGTTCTTC. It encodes CASSLVSGTFGEQFF.